This is a list of T cell receptor beta chains from one sample in a study of siplizumab effects on memory and regulatory T cells. Sequencing used immunoSEQ multiplex PCR; TCRdb keeps in-frame clones, though not all of them. The sample yields tens of thousands of clones, roughly 94% seen once. Sequencing was carried out using non-Treg CD4+ T cells sorted from blood. The receptors shown here come from a human donor in good health. Each CDR3 is given with its conserved first and last residue. D genes are given only for firm matches. Not every row has a clone size; where given, it reads once, few, many or a size class.

TRBJ1-1	TRBV2	NA	NA	CASSVLEMNTEAFF	TGTGCCAGCAGTGTTTTGGAGATGAACACTGAAGCTTTCTTT
TRBJ1-2	TRBV2	NA	NA	CASRGWGDYGYTF	TGTGCCAGCAGGGGGTGGGGTGACTATGGCTACACCTTC
TRBJ1-1	TRBV29-1	few	NA	CSVELFEGPEAFF	TGCAGCGTTGAACTGTTTGAGGGGCCTGAAGCTTTCTTT
TRBJ2-3	TRBV19	NA	NA	CASSIEGRRGTDTQYF	TGTGCCAGTAGTATTGAGGGAAGGAGGGGCACAGATACGCAGTATTTT
TRBJ2-3	TRBV27	NA	NA	CASSLNRITDTQYF	TGTGCCAGCAGTTTAAACAGAATCACAGATACGCAGTATTTT
TRBJ1-2	TRBV6-6	NA	TRBD1	CASNHRGGYTF	TGTGCCAGCAACCACAGGGGCGGCTACACCTTC
TRBJ2-3	TRBV4-1	NA	TRBD2	CASSQAAGVGTDTQYF	TGCGCCAGCAGCCAAGCAGCGGGAGTAGGGACAGATACGCAGTATTTT
TRBJ2-1	TRBV5-6	once	NA	CASSLAPFYNEQFF	TGTGCCAGCAGCTTGGCGCCCTTTTACAATGAGCAGTTCTTC
TRBJ1-2	TRBV6-5	once	NA	CASSYPSTGIYYGYTF	TGTGCCAGCAGTTACCCCTCGACAGGAATCTACTATGGCTACACCTTC
TRBJ2-3	TRBV30	NA	TRBD2	CAWSRSGGFTDTQYF	TGTGCCTGGAGTAGGTCGGGGGGGTTCACAGATACGCAGTATTTT
TRBJ2-1	TRBV10-3	NA	TRBD2	CAISGGVDEQFF	TGTGCCATTAGCGGGGGGGTCGATGAGCAGTTCTTC
TRBJ2-2	TRBV7-8	NA	NA	CASSFSRLQNTGELFF	TGTGCCAGCAGCTTTAGCCGTCTCCAGAACACCGGGGAGCTGTTTTTT
TRBJ2-3	TRBV6-1	NA	NA	CASSGTTGLDTQYF	TGTGCCAGCAGTGGAACTACAGGGCTGGATACGCAGTATTTT
TRBJ2-1	TRBV4-1	NA	TRBD1	CASSHPDRAHVWFF	TGCGCCAGCAGCCACCCGGACAGGGCGCACGTATGGTTCTTC
TRBJ2-5	TRBV4-1	NA	TRBD2	CASSQDATSGGWRETQYF	TGCGCCAGCAGCCAAGACGCCACTAGCGGGGGGTGGAGGGAGACCCAGTACTTC
TRBJ1-2	TRBV28	NA	NA	CASSSYPPKPGTRGGYTF	TGTGCCAGCAGTTCTTACCCACCGAAACCTGGAACTCGAGGGGGCTACACCTTC
TRBJ2-6	TRBV6-1	NA	TRBD2	CASSENLLAGGSGANVLTF	TGTGCCAGCAGTGAGAACTTACTAGCGGGGGGCTCTGGGGCCAACGTCCTGACTTTC
TRBJ2-2	TRBV7-2	NA	NA	CASSLAWGNTGELFF	TGTGCCAGCAGCTTAGCGTGGGGGAACACCGGGGAGCTGTTTTTT
TRBJ2-3	TRBV2	NA	NA	CASRNRALGADTQYF	TGTGCCAGCAGAAACAGGGCGTTAGGAGCAGATACGCAGTATTTT
TRBJ2-7	TRBV27	NA	NA	CASSPSTGPYEQYF	TGTGCCAGCAGTCCCTCCACAGGGCCCTATGAGCAGTACTTC
TRBJ2-1	TRBV5-4	NA	NA	CASSRGSLNSYNEQFF	TGTGCCAGCAGCCGTGGGTCCCTGAACTCCTACAATGAGCAGTTCTTC
TRBJ1-1	TRBV11-2	NA	NA	CASSPGGSTEAFF	TGTGCCAGCTCCCCCGGGGGTTCCACTGAAGCTTTCTTT
TRBJ2-1	TRBV7-9	few	NA	CASSFNNEQFF	TGTGCCAGCAGCTTTAACAATGAGCAGTTCTTC
TRBJ2-1	TRBV7-2	NA	NA	CASSPQDYNEQFF	TGTGCCAGCAGCCCGCAGGATTACAATGAGCAGTTCTTC
TRBJ1-1	TRBV15	NA	NA	CATSKNRLSTTEAFF	TGTGCCACCAGCAAAAACAGGTTGTCGACCACTGAAGCTTTCTTT
TRBJ2-7	TRBV30	NA	NA	CAWSVLGQPHF	TGTGCCTGGAGTGTACTGGGACAACCGCACTTC
TRBJ2-2	TRBV9	NA	NA	CASSVLIVGSGNTGELFF	TGTGCCAGCAGCGTACTAATTGTCGGTTCAGGGAACACCGGGGAGCTGTTTTTT
TRBJ2-3	TRBV2	NA	TRBD1	CASSEPRTGPSTDTQYF	TGTGCCAGCAGTGAACCAAGGACAGGGCCAAGCACAGATACGCAGTATTTT
TRBJ1-3	TRBV7-9	NA	NA	CASSPNSGNTIYF	TGTGCCAGCAGCCCCAACTCTGGAAACACCATATATTTT
TRBJ1-2	TRBV6-5	NA	NA	CASRNGAALGYTF	TGTGCCAGCAGAAACGGTGCGGCTCTTGGCTACACCTTC
TRBJ2-3	TRBV6-5	NA	TRBD2	CASSLGLAGDTQYF	TGTGCCAGCAGTTTGGGGCTAGCGGGCGATACGCAGTATTTT
TRBJ1-3	TRBV14	NA	NA	CASSQPTGGPGDTIYF	TGTGCCAGCAGCCAACCTACCGGGGGCCCCGGGGACACCATATATTTT
TRBJ2-7	TRBV11-2	NA	NA	CASSLVSYEQYF	TGTGCCAGCAGCTTAGTCTCCTACGAGCAGTACTTC
TRBJ1-1	TRBV2	NA	NA	CASSEGQRNTEAFF	TGTGCCAGCAGTGAGGGGCAGAGGAACACTGAAGCTTTCTTT
TRBJ1-6	TRBV6-5	NA	NA	CASSYSGTGKGPLHF	TGTGCCAGCAGTTACAGCGGCACAGGGAAAGGACCCCTCCACTTT
TRBJ1-1	TRBV19	NA	NA	CASKRSLNTEAFF	TGTGCCAGTAAAAGGTCCCTGAACACTGAAGCTTTCTTT
TRBJ2-7	TRBV25-1	NA	TRBD1	CASSPQGFAYEQYF	TGTGCCAGCAGCCCACAGGGGTTTGCCTACGAGCAGTACTTC
TRBJ2-2	TRBV6-5	NA	NA	CASSYSISAGELFF	TGTGCCAGCAGTTACTCGATTTCTGCCGGGGAGCTGTTTTTT
TRBJ1-5	TRBV30	NA	NA	CAWSPGEDQPQHF	TGTGCCTGGAGTCCAGGGGAAGATCAGCCCCAGCATTTT